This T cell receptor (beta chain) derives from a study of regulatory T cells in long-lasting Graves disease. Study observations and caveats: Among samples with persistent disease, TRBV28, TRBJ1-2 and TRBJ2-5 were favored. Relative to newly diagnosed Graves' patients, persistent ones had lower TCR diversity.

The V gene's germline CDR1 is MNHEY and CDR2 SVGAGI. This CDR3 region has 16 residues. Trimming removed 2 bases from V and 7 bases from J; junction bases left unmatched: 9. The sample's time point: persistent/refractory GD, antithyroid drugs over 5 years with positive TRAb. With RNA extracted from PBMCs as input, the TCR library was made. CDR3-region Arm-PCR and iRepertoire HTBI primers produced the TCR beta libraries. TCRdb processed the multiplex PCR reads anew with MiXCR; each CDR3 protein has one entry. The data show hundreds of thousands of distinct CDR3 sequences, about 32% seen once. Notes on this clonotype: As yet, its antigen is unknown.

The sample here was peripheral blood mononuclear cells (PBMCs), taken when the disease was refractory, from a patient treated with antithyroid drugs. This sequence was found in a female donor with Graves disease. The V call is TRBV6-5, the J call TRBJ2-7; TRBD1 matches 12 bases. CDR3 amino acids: CASSYPGTGGAGEQYF. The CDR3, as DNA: TGTGCCAGCAGTTACCCAGGGACAGGGGGCGCGGGGGAGCAGTACTTC.